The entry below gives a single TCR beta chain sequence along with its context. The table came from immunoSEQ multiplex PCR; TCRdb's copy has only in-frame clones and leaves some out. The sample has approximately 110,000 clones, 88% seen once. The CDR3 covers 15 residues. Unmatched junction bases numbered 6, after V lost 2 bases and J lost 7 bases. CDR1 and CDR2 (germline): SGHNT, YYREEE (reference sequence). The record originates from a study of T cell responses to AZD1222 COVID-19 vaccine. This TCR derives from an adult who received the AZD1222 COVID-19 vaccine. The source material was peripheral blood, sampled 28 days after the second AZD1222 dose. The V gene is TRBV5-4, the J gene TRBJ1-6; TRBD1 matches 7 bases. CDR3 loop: CASSLAGQLNSPLHF. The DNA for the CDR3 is TGTGCCAGCAGCTTAGCGGGACAGCTGAATTCACCCCTCCACTTT.